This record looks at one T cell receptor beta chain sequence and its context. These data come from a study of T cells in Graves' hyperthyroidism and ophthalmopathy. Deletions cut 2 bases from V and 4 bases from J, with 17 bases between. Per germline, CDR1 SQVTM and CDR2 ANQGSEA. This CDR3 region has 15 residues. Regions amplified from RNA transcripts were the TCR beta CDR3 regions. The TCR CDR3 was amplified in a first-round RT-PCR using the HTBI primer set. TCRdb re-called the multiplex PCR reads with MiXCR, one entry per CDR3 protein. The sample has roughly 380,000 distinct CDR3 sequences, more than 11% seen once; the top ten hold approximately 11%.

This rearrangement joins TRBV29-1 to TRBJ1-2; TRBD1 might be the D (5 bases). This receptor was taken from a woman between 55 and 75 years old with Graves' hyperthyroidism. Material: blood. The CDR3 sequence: CSVESGAGGPYGYTF. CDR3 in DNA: TGCAGCGTTGAATCCGGAGCTGGGGGTCCCTATGGCTACACCTTC.